This TCR beta chain was captured by sequencing in a study of Ad26.COV2.S vaccination and SARS-CoV-2 variants. In the case of this clone: Its antigen remains unidentified.

Per germline, CDR1 GTSNPN and CDR2 SVGIG (reference sequence). V lost 3 bases and J 8 bases, leaving 13 bases between the germline ends. The CDR3 has 12 amino acids. Some clones are missing from TCRdb's copy, which holds only in-frame ones; the method was immunoSEQ multiplex PCR. This sample yields around 300,000 clones, of which 88% are seen a single time; 6.4% belongs to the top ten. General study results and limits: In vaccinated individuals, spike-specific CD8+ and CD4+ T cell responses reportedly displayed substantial breadth. Assessments of TCR breadth and depth may have underestimated the total T cell responses.

Treatment in this sample: around 19 received Ad26.COV2.S at low or high dose, single or two shots; five or six received placebo; per-sample allocation not given. Material that was analyzed had been drawn on day 63 after the first vaccine or placebo injection. A Boston adult aged 18-55 years was the donor. The V and J genes are TRBV30 and TRBJ1-2; D perhaps matches TRBD1 (5 bases). The sequence was collected from a person aged 18-60 years who received the Ad26.COV2.S COVID-19 vaccine or a placebo. Sample: peripheral blood, taken in a trial of Ad26.COV2.S vaccine versus placebo. CDR3 sequence: CAWRVGPWGYTF. In nucleotides, the CDR3 is TGTGCCTGGAGGGTGGGGCCGTGGGGCTACACCTTC.